This entry describes one T cell receptor beta chain. Its target is not known. These gene names are mouse names. The CDR3 end falls 4 residues outside the read, so it is completed with the germline J gene. The data stem from a study of CD8+ T cells in alopecia areata. Study information: Donor skin was harvested from roughly 6-13-month-old C3H/HeJ mice with spontaneous alopecia and grafted onto approximately 7-11-week-old female C3H/HeJ recipients.

The CDR3 covers 14 residues. Germline CDR1 and CDR2: GKSSPN and SITVG. Trimming left V 0 bases short and J 3 bases short, with 8 bases between. Pooled cells of cutaneous lymph node origin were sorted on CD4, CD8alpha, NKG2D, NKG2ACE and other markers. Overall study findings and caveats: Lesional scalp displayed greater clonality than normal scalp, most notably in alopecia totalis/universalis. Relative to mice, TCR sharing across patients was less clear, a difference possibly HLA-related.

The sequencing template was cDNA reverse transcribed from extracted RNA. Sequenced by immunoSEQ multiplex PCR; TCRdb stores in-frame clones only, minus some. This repertoire lists approximately 300,000 clones without singletons; roughly 1.2% sits in the top ten. The V and J genes are TRBV31 and TRBJ2-2; D may be TRBD1 (5 bases). The receptor was derived from a C3H/HeJ mouse with alopecia areata. Strain MHC haplotype: H2-k. What was sequenced was CD4+ T cells sorted from a lymph node. The sequenced part of the CDR3 DNA is TGTGCCTGGAGTCTAGCCAGGGACACCGGG. Translating it yields CAWSLARDTG. The full CDR3 is CAWSLARDTGQLYF.